What follows describes a single T cell receptor beta chain. Its target is not known. The source of the sample is a study of radiotherapy plus CTLA-4 blockade in lung cancer. Turning to the study itself: Among patients, under 20% showed objective responses, and approximately 30% had disease control.

Study outcomes and limitations: There was expansion of tumor-derived TCR clones in blood after radiotherapy plus ipilimumab.

Measured with immunoSEQ multiplex PCR; TCRdb has only the in-frame clones, and not every one. The data hold 35,000 to 40,000 clones, with 80% to 90% observed a single time. CDR3 size: 15 residues. In germline, CDR1 is LNHDA, CDR2 SQIVND (reference sequence). The germline V and J ends were trimmed by 7 bases and 0 bases, with 13 bases remaining between them. The sample in question was peripheral blood, obtained from a patient treated with radiotherapy plus ipilimumab. The V and J genes are TRBV19 and TRBJ1-3, with no clear D. This receptor was taken from a human donor with non-small cell lung cancer whose response to radiotherapy plus ipilimumab could not be evaluated. This CDR3 reads CASKEAGGSGNTIYF. The CDR3 DNA sequence: TGTGCCAGTAAAGAGGCGGGAGGCTCTGGAAACACCATATATTTT. The whole variable domain, filled in from reference TRBV19 and TRBJ1-3, reads DGGITQSPKYLFRKEGQNVTLSCEQNLNHDAMYWYRQDPGQGLRLIYYSQIVNDFQKGDIAEGYSVSREKKESFPLTVTSAQKNPTAFYLCASKEAGGSGNTIYFGEGSWLTVV.